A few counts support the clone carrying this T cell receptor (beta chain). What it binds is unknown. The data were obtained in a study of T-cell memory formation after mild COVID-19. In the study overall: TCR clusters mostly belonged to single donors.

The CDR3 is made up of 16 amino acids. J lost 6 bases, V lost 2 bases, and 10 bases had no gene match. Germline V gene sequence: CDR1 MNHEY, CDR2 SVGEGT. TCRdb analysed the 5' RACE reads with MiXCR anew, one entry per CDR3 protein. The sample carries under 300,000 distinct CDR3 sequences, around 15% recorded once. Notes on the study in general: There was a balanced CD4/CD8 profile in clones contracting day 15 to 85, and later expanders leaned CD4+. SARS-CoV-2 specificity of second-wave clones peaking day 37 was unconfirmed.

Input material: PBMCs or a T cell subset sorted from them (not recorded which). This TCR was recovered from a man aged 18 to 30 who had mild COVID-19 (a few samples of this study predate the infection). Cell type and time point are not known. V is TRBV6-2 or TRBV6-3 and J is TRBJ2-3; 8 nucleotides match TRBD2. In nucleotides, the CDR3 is TGTGCCAGCAGTTACGATCCAGCGGGGGTGGGGGATACGCAGTATTTT. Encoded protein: CASSYDPAGVGDTQYF.